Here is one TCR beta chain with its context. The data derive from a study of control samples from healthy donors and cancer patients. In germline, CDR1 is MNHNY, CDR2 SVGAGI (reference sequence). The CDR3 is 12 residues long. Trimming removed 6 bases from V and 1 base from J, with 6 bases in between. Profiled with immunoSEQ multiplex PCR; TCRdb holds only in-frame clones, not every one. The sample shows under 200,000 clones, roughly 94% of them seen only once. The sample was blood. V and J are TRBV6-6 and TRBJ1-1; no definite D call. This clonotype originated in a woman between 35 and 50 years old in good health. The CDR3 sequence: CASSLANTEAFF. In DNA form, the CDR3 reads TGTGCCAGCAGCCTAGCGAACACTGAAGCTTTCTTT.